These 19 T cell receptor beta chains share one sample of origin, sequenced in a study of blood T cell repertoires in COVID-19. Profiled with immunoSEQ multiplex PCR; TCRdb holds only in-frame clones, not every one. Altogether 100,000 to 150,000 clones are present, approximately 90% being singletons, with the ten largest covering roughly 8%. The sample comprised peripheral blood. Every receptor here comes from a human donor in a cohort sampled during active COVID-19.

In DNA form, the CDR3 reads TGTGCCAGCAGCCTAGGGACAGGGTTGCTGTTTTTT. Encoded protein: CASSLGTGLLFF. The gene calls are TRBV6-5 and TRBJ1-4; 9 bases fit TRBD1. The germline V gene encodes CDR1 MNHEY and CDR2 SVGAGI. The CDR3 spans 12 residues. The V and J ends lost 6 bases and 14 bases, in that order; junction bases with no gene match: 7.

Only one count was recorded for this clone. The chain couples TRBV7-6 to TRBJ2-1; tentatively, D is TRBD2 (6 bases). V was shortened by 3 bases and J by 8 bases, with 20 bases between the two germline ends. The CDR3 is 16 amino acids. Germline assignment: CDR1 SGHVS and CDR2 FNYEAQ. As DNA, the CDR3 is TGTGCCAGCAGCTTCCCGGGACTCCCCAAGGGCCATGAGCAGTTCTTC. Protein sequence: CASSFPGLPKGHEQFF. The whole variable domain, filled in from reference TRBV7-6 and TRBJ2-1, reads GAGVSQSPRYKVTKRGQDVALRCDPISGHVSLYWYRQALGQGPEFLTYFNYEAQQDKSGLPNDRFSAERPEGSISTLTIQRTEQRDSAMYRCASSFPGLPKGHEQFFGPGTRLTVL.

The rearrangement joins TRBV5-1 to TRBJ2-5; 7 bases fit TRBD2. The CDR3 loop spans 13 amino acids. The J segment lost 5 bases and the V segment lost 1 base, leaving 2 bases of the junction unmatched. The germline V gene has CDR1 SGHRS and CDR2 YFSETQ. CDR3 DNA: TGCGCCAGCAGCTTGAGCGGGACTGAGACCCAGTACTTC. Amino acid sequence: CASSLSGTETQYF.

This chain connects TRBV5-1 to TRBJ1-2; unclear D gene. Germline CDR1 SGHRS, CDR2 YFSETQ. Between the trimmed V and J ends, which lost 4 bases and 8 bases, there was a span of 12 bases. This CDR3 region has 12 residues. The CDR3 nucleotides are TGCGCCAGCAGCGAAGACATGTACGGCTACACCTTC. Translating it yields CASSEDMYGYTF. The entire variable domain, with the rest obtained from reference TRBV5-1 and TRBJ1-2, is as follows: KAGVTQTPRYLIKTRGQQVTLSCSPISGHRSVSWYQQTPGQGLQFLFEYFSETQRNKGNFPGRFSGRQFSNSRSEMNVSTLELGDSALYLCASSEDMYGYTFGSGTRLTVV.

This clone was detected once. The chain carries TRBV6-5 and TRBJ1-2, with a weak D call TRBD1 (5 bases). CDR1 is MNHEY, CDR2 SVGAGI, per germline. V lost 4 bases and J lost 4, with 13 bases in between. The CDR3 has 14 amino acids. The CDR3 DNA sequence: TGTGCCAGCAGTTCGTCCTTGGACATCTATGGCTACACCTTC. Residues: CASSSSLDIYGYTF.

The chain combines TRBV11-3 with TRBJ1-1, with D tentatively TRBD1 (5 bases). V was cut by 8 bases and J by 1 base, with 11 bases left in between. This CDR3 has 13 residues. Looked up from germline, CDR1 is SGHNT and CDR2 is YENEEA. CDR3 nucleotides: TGTGCCAGCGGCCGCGGGGCGAACACTGAAGCTTTCTTT. Its translation: CASGRGANTEAFF.

The chain has TRBV3-1 (or the pseudogene TRBV3-2) and TRBJ1-2; 7 positions agree with TRBD1. The germline V gene encodes CDR1 LGHDT and CDR2 YNNKEL (reference sequence). Losses at the gene ends were 4 bases for V and 4 bases for J; bases not matched to a gene: 9. The CDR3 extends over 15 amino acids. DNA of the CDR3: TGTGCCAGCAGCCCAGATTCCGGGACAGTCTATGGCTACACCTTC. Translation: CASSPDSGTVYGYTF.

J is TRBJ1-6 and V is TRBV12-3 or TRBV12-4; no reliable D call. Trimming took off 2 bases at V and 16 bases at J, with 15 bases between the two ends. This CDR3 is built from 13 residues. CDR3 in DNA: TGTGCCAGCAGTTTATACCCGGTAGATGGTCTCCACTTT. Translated: CASSLYPVDGLHF.

The rearrangement joins TRBV5-1 to TRBJ2-1; 9 bases are a match to TRBD2. CDR3 length: 14 residues. In germline, CDR1 is SGHRS, CDR2 YFSETQ. V lost 0 bases, J lost 10 bases, and 5 bases stayed unmatched. The CDR3, as DNA: TGCGCCAGCAGCTTGGTAGCGGGAGTGCGGGAGCAGTTCTTC. Amino acids: CASSLVAGVREQFF. Drawing the rest from reference TRBV5-1 and TRBJ2-1, the complete variable domain is KAGVTQTPRYLIKTRGQQVTLSCSPISGHRSVSWYQQTPGQGLQFLFEYFSETQRNKGNFPGRFSGRQFSNSRSEMNVSTLELGDSALYLCASSLVAGVREQFFGPGTRLTVL.

The table lists this clone with a count of one. The gene calls are TRBV11-2 and TRBJ2-3, with 8 bases that match TRBD1. There are 15 residues in the CDR3. In germline, CDR1 is SGHAT, CDR2 FQNNGV. Unmatched junction bases numbered 7, after V lost 5 bases and J lost 3 bases. The CDR3 is CASSTRDRTTDTQYF. In nucleotides, the CDR3 is TGTGCCAGCAGCACCCGGGACAGGACGACAGATACGCAGTATTTT.

This clone appeared a single time. The chain is built from TRBV2 and TRBJ2-5, with a tentative D call TRBD1 (5 bases). V shed 7 bases and J shed 4 bases, with 13 bases lying between them. The germline V gene has CDR1 SNHLY and CDR2 FYNNEI. The CDR3 contains 13 residues. As DNA, the CDR3 is TGTGCCAGCACAGGGTGGGTGTCAGAGACCCAGTACTTC. Translating gives CASTGWVSETQYF.

V is TRBV14 and J is TRBJ2-3; 7 bases align to TRBD2. Germline V gives CDR1 SGHDN, CDR2 FVKESK. The V and J ends lost 1 base and 2 bases, in that order; junction bases with no gene match: 6. The CDR3 contains 16 residues. In nucleotides, the CDR3 is TGTGCCAGCAGCCAAGTAGGTAGCGGGTACACAGATACGCAGTATTTT. It encodes CASSQVGSGYTDTQYF. The full variable domain, its missing parts supplied by reference TRBV14 and TRBJ2-3, is EAGVTQFPSHSVIEKGQTVTLRCDPISGHDNLYWYRRVMGKEIKFLLHFVKESKQDESGMPNNRFLAERTGGTYSTLKVQPAELEDSGVYFCASSQVGSGYTDTQYFGPGTRLTVL.

The V call is TRBV4-1, the J call TRBJ2-7, with TRBD1 matching 10 bases. With 0 bases clipped from V and 4 bases from J, the junction kept 9 bases outside the gene matches. This CDR3 comprises 17 residues. Germline V gene data show CDR1 as MGHRA and CDR2 as YSYEKL. The CDR3: CASSQDTATGGRYEQYF. The CDR3 nucleotides are TGCGCCAGCAGCCAAGATACGGCGACAGGGGGCCGGTACGAGCAGTACTTC.

The chain employs TRBV19 and TRBJ2-2; D might be TRBD1 (6 bases). Germline V gene sequence: CDR1 LNHDA, CDR2 SQIVND (reference sequence). V shed 3 bases and J shed 6 bases, with 17 bases lying between them. This CDR3 is 16 amino acids long. The CDR3 loop reads CASSIDGTPVAGELFF. CDR3 in DNA: TGTGCCAGTAGTATTGATGGGACACCCGTTGCCGGGGAGCTGTTTTTT.

The rearrangement links TRBV5-6 to TRBJ2-5; D gene uncertain. Trimming removed 1 base at V and 2 bases at J, with 3 bases between. The CDR3 covers 12 residues. The germline V gene has CDR1 SGHDT and CDR2 YYEEEE. This CDR3 is CASSLLQETQYF. The CDR3 DNA reads as TGTGCCAGCAGCTTGCTTCAAGAGACCCAGTACTTC.

The rearrangement joins TRBV28 to TRBJ2-3, with 9 bases fitting TRBD1. CDR3 length: 16 residues. The V gene's germline CDR1 is MDHEN and CDR2 SYDVKM. J gave up 1 base and V 6 bases, and 8 bases lay outside the gene matches. The CDR3 protein is CASRRIRDRGTDTQYF. CDR3 DNA sequence: TGTGCCAGCAGACGGATCCGGGACAGGGGCACAGATACGCAGTATTTT. The full variable domain, completed using reference TRBV28 and TRBJ2-3, is DVKVTQSSRYLVKRTGEKVFLECVQDMDHENMFWYRQDPGLGLRLIYFSYDVKMKEKGDIPEGYSVSREKKERFSLILESASTNQTSMYLCASRRIRDRGTDTQYFGPGTRLTVL.

The V and J genes are TRBV11-2 and TRBJ1-2; D may be TRBD1 (5 bases). V shed 3 bases and J shed 5 bases, with 16 bases lying between them. The length of the CDR3 is 15 residues. CDR1 SGHAT and CDR2 FQNNGV come from the germline V gene. CDR3 in DNA: TGTGCCAGCAGCTTGGCCCCCGGGACTTCTTATGGCTACACCTTC. It encodes CASSLAPGTSYGYTF.

J is TRBJ2-3 and V is TRBV10-2, with 13 bases identical to TRBD2. Germline V gene data show CDR1 as WSHSY and CDR2 as SAAADI. The J segment lost 5 bases and the V segment lost 0 bases, leaving 8 bases of the junction unmatched. This CDR3 is 18 amino acids long. The CDR3 DNA follows: TGCGCCAGCAGTGAGTCACCGGGACTAGCGGGATTGGGAGATACGCAGTATTTT. It is translated as CASSESPGLAGLGDTQYF.

J is TRBJ1-1 and V is TRBV7-9; 10 nucleotides line up with TRBD1. V lost 3 bases and J lost 1; bases outside the gene matches: 8. CDR1 and CDR2 (germline): SEHNR, FQNEAQ (reference sequence). CDR3 length: 17 amino acids. The DNA for the CDR3 is TGTGCCAGCAGCTTGGGAGACAGGGGGCAGAGGAACACTGAAGCTTTCTTT. Translated: CASSLGDRGQRNTEAFF.